One and the same sample provided the 18 T cell receptor beta chains below, sequenced in a study of blood T cells in healthy people across ages. The authors ran a second PCR of about 6 to 12 cycles using a sample-barcoded 5' primer and a J-beta primer mix. TCRdb itself ran the 5' RACE reads through MiXCR, one entry per CDR3 protein. Here the sample spans more than 650,000 distinct CDR3 sequences, around a fifth being singletons. Sequenced: blood. These receptors were obtained from a man aged 65 to 79 in good health.

The gene calls are TRBV20-1 and TRBJ2-5; 10 bases map to TRBD2. The J call is uncertain, as TRBJ2-1 better fits the DNA end. The germline V gene has CDR1 DFQATT and CDR2 SNEGSKA (reference sequence). The CDR3 totals 15 residues. CDR3 sequence (DNA): TGCAGTGCTACCCCCCCTAGCGGGGGTTACAATGAGCAGTTCTTC. This translates into CSATPPSGGYNEQFF.

Only a few counts were recorded for this clonotype. V gene TRBV18 combines with J gene TRBJ1-5, with D hard to call. CDR3 length: 12 residues. Per the germline V gene, CDR1 is KGHSH and CDR2 is LQKENI. Trimming cost V 2 bases and J 7 bases, with 6 bases left between them. This chain's CDR3 is CASSPGNQPQHF. The CDR3 DNA reads TGTGCCAGCTCACCAGGGAACCAGCCCCAGCATTTT.

This chain uses TRBV19 with TRBJ1-1, with 9 bases identical to TRBD1. Germline CDR1 and CDR2: LNHDA and SQIVND (reference sequence). CDR3 size: 16 residues. With 1 base clipped from V and 4 bases from J, the junction kept 7 bases outside the gene matches. CDR3 nucleotide sequence: TGTGCCAGTAGTATAGGTCACAGGGGGCTGGTCACTGAAGCTTTCTTT. Residues: CASSIGHRGLVTEAFF.

This clonotype occurred once. This sequence joins TRBV28 and TRBJ1-4; D unresolved. The CDR3 loop spans 13 amino acids. V lost 8 bases to trimming and J lost 10 bases, with 17 bases between them. In germline, CDR1 is MDHEN, CDR2 SYDVKM. The CDR3 nucleotides are TGTGCCAGCTGGAGGACGGCAGATGGAAAACTGTTTTTT. Its protein product is CASWRTADGKLFF.

The chain employs TRBV20-1 and TRBJ1-2; the D is unclear. Germline values: CDR1 DFQATT, CDR2 SNEGSKA (reference sequence). Between the trimmed V and J ends, which lost 5 bases and 3 bases, there was a span of 13 bases. The CDR3 contains 13 residues. Written as DNA, the CDR3 is TGCAGTGCTGATCACCCGTTGGACTATGGCTACACCTTC. As protein: CSADHPLDYGYTF.

This clonotype was detected only a few times. V is TRBV9 and J is TRBJ1-1, with a possible D match to TRBD1 (5 bases). Between the trimmed V and J ends, which lost 0 bases and 0 bases, there was a span of 15 bases. CDR1 SGDLS and CDR2 YYNGEE come from the germline V gene. This CDR3 region has 17 residues. The CDR3 DNA follows: TGTGCCAGCAGCGTAGCGGGGGGGGGTCGCTTGAACACTGAAGCTTTCTTT. This sequence encodes CASSVAGGGRLNTEAFF.

This chain joins TRBV10-3 and TRBJ1-3; D is unresolved. The CDR3 has 12 amino acids. CDR1 is ENHRY and CDR2 is SYGVKD in the germline V gene. The germline V and J ends were trimmed by 7 bases and 5 bases, with 9 bases remaining between them. CDR3 nucleotides: TGTGCCATCAATGGGAATAGAAACACCATATATTTT. As protein: CAINGNRNTIYF.

This clonotype has just a few counts. This sequence joins TRBV28 and TRBJ2-6; 7 bases match TRBD1. The CDR3 runs to 12 residues. The V gene end was trimmed by 10 bases and the J gene end by 8 bases; junction bases not matched to a gene: 5. CDR1 MDHEN and CDR2 SYDVKM come from the germline V gene. The CDR3 loop is CAINRGSNVLTF. The CDR3 bases are TGTGCCATTAACAGGGGCTCCAACGTCCTGACTTTC.

This clonotype has more than one count but fewer than ten. The chain has TRBV27 and TRBJ2-3; D uncertain. With 2 bases removed from V and 2 bases from J, the gap between germline ends came to 8 bases. This CDR3 has 14 residues. Germline V gives CDR1 MNHEY, CDR2 SMNVEV (reference sequence). CDR3 sequence (DNA): TGTGCCAGCAGTTTAAATCGCGCCACAGATACGCAGTATTTT. Protein product: CASSLNRATDTQYF.

This clonotype was observed a few times. The chain is built from TRBV6-5 and TRBJ1-2, with TRBD1 as a possible D gene (5 bases). CDR1 and CDR2 from the germline V gene are MNHEY and SVGAGI. The CDR3 is 12 amino acids. V was pared by 4 bases and J by 3 bases, with 6 bases between. The CDR3 loop is CASSSQDYGYTF. CDR3 DNA sequence: TGTGCCAGCAGTTCACAGGACTATGGCTACACCTTC.

This clonotype was detected only a few times. This sequence joins TRBV12-5 and TRBJ1-4, with 11 bases that match TRBD1. The CDR3 contains 15 residues. With V trimmed by 5 bases and J by 7 bases, 6 bases remained unmatched. Germline-derived CDR1 and CDR2 are LGHNT and FRNRAP. CDR3 sequence (DNA): TGTGCTAGTGGTCCTGGACAGGGGGCTGTTGAAAAACTGTTTTTT. As protein: CASGPGQGAVEKLFF.

This clonotype was detected only a few times. The J gene is TRBJ2-6, the V gene TRBV12-3 or TRBV12-4; 7 bases fit TRBD1. The CDR3 runs to 17 residues. V was pared by 6 bases and J by 0 bases, with 8 bases of the junction left unmatched. CDR3 in amino acids: CASSAPDRSSGANVLTF. In DNA form, the CDR3 reads TGTGCCAGCAGCGCCCCGGACAGGAGCTCTGGGGCCAACGTCCTGACTTTC.

The rearrangement uses TRBV12-3 or TRBV12-4 and TRBJ1-2, with D maybe TRBD1 (5 bases). The V and J ends lost 6 bases and 3 bases respectively, with 8 bases between them. This CDR3 contains 12 residues. The CDR3 DNA follows: TGTGCCAGCAGCCAGGGCCACTATGGCTACACCTTC. The encoded protein is CASSQGHYGYTF.

The V and J genes are TRBV10-1 and TRBJ2-2; D unclear. Germline assignment: CDR1 WNHNN and CDR2 SYGVQD (reference sequence). This CDR3 contains 13 residues. V was trimmed by 0 bases and J by 5 bases, leaving 4 bases between them. The CDR3 DNA reads TGCGCCAGCAGTGAGTCTAGAACCGGGGAGCTGTTTTTT. Amino acid sequence: CASSESRTGELFF.

The chain links TRBV9 to TRBJ2-1; tentatively, D is TRBD2 (5 bases). V was shortened by 3 bases and J by 0 bases, with 10 bases between the two germline ends. The CDR3 has 15 amino acids. From germline, CDR1 is SGDLS and CDR2 YYNGEE. The CDR3 nucleotides read TGTGCCAGCAGCGACGGACTGAGCTCCTACAATGAGCAGTTCTTC. Translated: CASSDGLSSYNEQFF. The full variable domain, completed using reference TRBV9 and TRBJ2-1, is DSGVTQTPKHLITATGQRVTLRCSPRSGDLSVYWYQQSLDQGLQFLIQYYNGEERAKGNILERFSAQQFPDLHSELNLSSLELGDSALYFCASSDGLSSYNEQFFGPGTRLTVL.

In this sample, this clonotype turned up a few times. The chain carries TRBV2 and TRBJ1-1, with D maybe TRBD1 (5 bases). This CDR3 is built from 16 residues. Germline V gives CDR1 SNHLY, CDR2 FYNNEI. In nucleotides, the CDR3 is TGTGCTGGTTTACCGGGGCCGTCGAGGGAGAACACTGAAGCTTTCTTT. This gives the protein CAGLPGPSRENTEAFF.

This clonotype was found a few times. The V and J genes are TRBV5-1 and TRBJ2-5, with D possibly called TRBD1 or TRBD2 (5 bases each). Per the germline V gene, CDR1 is SGHRS and CDR2 is YFSETQ. With 4 bases removed from V and 1 base from J, the gap between germline ends came to 11 bases. This CDR3 is built from 14 residues. CDR3 sequence: CASSPGPLQETQYF. The CDR3, as DNA: TGCGCCAGCAGCCCGGGACCTCTCCAAGAGACCCAGTACTTC.

This rearrangement joins TRBV6-1 to TRBJ1-4; perhaps TRBD1 as D (6 bases). V gave up 1 base and J gave up 10 bases, with 19 bases separating them. CDR1 is MNHNS, CDR2 SASEGT, per germline. This CDR3 has 16 amino acids. The CDR3 nucleotides are TGTGCCAGCAGTGAAGTCGGGGCAGGGGATGTCGGAAAACTGTTTTTT. It translates to CASSEVGAGDVGKLFF.